These 16 T cell receptor beta chains originate from one sample sequenced in a study of T cells after posttransplantation cyclophosphamide. Profiling relied on immunoSEQ multiplex PCR, and the TCRdb table lists in-frame clones only, not all of them. Counted here are about 19,000 clones, roughly 87% occurring once; the ten biggest clones make up 7.3%. A marrow graft followed busulfan-fludarabine conditioning, with cyclophosphamide on days +3 and +4. The sample here was PBMCs, taken after allogeneic stem cell transplant with posttransplant cyclophosphamide. Every receptor here comes from a female patient between 40 and 50 years old who received an allogeneic stem cell transplant from a related donor, was CMV-positive, and had no GVHD. Some T cells may arise from the graft donor.

The rearrangement uses TRBV27 and TRBJ2-7, with 9 bases lining up with TRBD1. The V and J ends lost 6 bases and 2 bases, in that order; junction bases with no gene match: 5. CDR3 length: 14 residues. Germline V gene sequence: CDR1 MNHEY, CDR2 SMNVEV (reference sequence). The CDR3 sequence is CASRGQGHPYEQYF. The DNA for the CDR3 is TGTGCCAGCAGGGGACAGGGACATCCCTACGAGCAGTACTTC.

This clone occurred once. J is TRBJ1-4 and V is TRBV27, with 8 bases matching TRBD1. Germline loops: CDR1 MNHEY, CDR2 SMNVEV (reference sequence). The CDR3 extends over 16 amino acids. Trimming took 5 bases from V and 8 from J; bases not matched to a gene: 13. CDR3 in DNA: TGTGCCAGCAGTCAGACAGGGGTTGGAACTCCCGAAAAACTGTTTTTT. Protein product: CASSQTGVGTPEKLFF.

The chain joins TRBV4-2 to TRBJ1-3; D call uncertain. CDR1 is LGHNA and CDR2 is YNFKEQ in the germline V gene. Trimming removed 4 bases at V and 4 bases at J, with 11 bases between. This CDR3 is built from 14 residues. The DNA for the CDR3 is TGTGCCAGCAGCCCAAAGATAGCAGGAAACACCATATATTTT. Protein sequence: CASSPKIAGNTIYF.

CDR3 region: CASSGGPPPNEQYF. CDR3 DNA: TGTGCCAGCAGCGGGGGCCCCCCGCCCAACGAGCAGTACTTC. This chain connects TRBV7-6 to TRBJ2-7; D perhaps matches TRBD1 (6 bases). Between the trimmed V and J ends, which lost 5 bases and 5 bases, there was a span of 16 bases. Germline V gives CDR1 SGHVS, CDR2 FNYEAQ. This CDR3 has 14 residues.

In its sample, this clone is medium-sized. The V and J genes are TRBV25-1 and TRBJ1-4, with TRBD1 as a possible D gene (6 bases). With 3 bases removed from V and 2 bases from J, the gap between germline ends came to 10 bases. The CDR3 spans 15 residues. The germline V gene encodes CDR1 MGHDK and CDR2 SYGVNS. CDR3 sequence: CASSDRGTTNEKLFF. The CDR3 nucleotides are TGTGCCAGCAGTGACAGGGGCACGACTAATGAAAAACTGTTTTTT.

The chain combines TRBV4-2 with TRBJ2-1; D perhaps matches TRBD2 (6 bases). V gave up 8 bases and J gave up 0 bases, with 14 bases separating them. The CDR3 totals 15 residues. Per germline, CDR1 LGHNA and CDR2 YNFKEQ. The chain's CDR3 is CASLGRDSSYNEQFF. The CDR3, as DNA: TGTGCCAGCCTAGGCCGGGACTCCTCCTACAATGAGCAGTTCTTC.

This chain connects TRBV11-2 to TRBJ2-7; 10 bases match TRBD2. Unmatched junction bases numbered 6, after V lost 5 bases and J lost 2 bases. The CDR3 has 15 amino acids. Germline V CDR1 and CDR2: SGHAT, FQNNGV. The CDR3 sequence is CASSTGLARTYEQYF. For the CDR3, the DNA is TGTGCCAGCAGCACGGGACTAGCGAGGACCTACGAGCAGTACTTC.

J is TRBJ2-1 and V is TRBV2; maybe TRBD1 (8 bases). This CDR3 is built from 15 residues. V lost 7 bases, J lost 6 bases, and 19 bases lay in between. Germline CDR1 SNHLY, CDR2 FYNNEI. The CDR3 DNA sequence: TGTGCCAGCAACAGGGGGGGACAGGTCGCCAATGAGCAGTTCTTC. It encodes CASNRGGQVANEQFF.

The chain has TRBV29-1 and TRBJ2-1; 7 bases match TRBD2. The ends lost 3 bases at V and 8 bases at J; junction bases unmatched: 1. Germline V gene data show CDR1 as SQVTM and CDR2 as ANQGSEA. The CDR3 covers 11 residues. This CDR3 is CSVDTSDEQFF. For the CDR3, the DNA is TGCAGCGTTGATACTAGCGATGAGCAGTTCTTC.

This clone was picked up one time. The chain's CDR3 is CASSDRVATEAFF. CDR3 bases: TGTGCCAGCAGTGACAGGGTTGCCACTGAAGCTTTCTTT. The rearrangement joins TRBV6-5 to TRBJ1-1, with TRBD1 identical over 7 bases. This CDR3 region has 13 residues. V lost 5 bases to trimming and J lost 4 bases; unmatched junction nucleotides: 4. The germline gives CDR1 MNHEY, CDR2 SVGAGI.

The rearrangement links TRBV6-5 to TRBJ1-1, with 7 bases matching TRBD1. The trim removed 5 bases at V and 9 bases at J, leaving 9 bases unmatched. The CDR3 is 13 residues long. Germline V gene data show CDR1 as MNHEY and CDR2 as SVGAGI. The chain's CDR3 is CASSLTLQGKAFF. DNA for the CDR3: TGTGCCAGCAGTCTTACTCTACAGGGGAAAGCTTTCTTT.

The chain recombines TRBV27 with TRBJ2-7; TRBD2 matches at 9 bases. V was pared by 5 bases and J by 3 bases, with 14 bases of the junction left unmatched. CDR1 MNHEY and CDR2 SMNVEV come from the germline V gene (reference sequence). CDR3 length: 17 residues. The DNA of the CDR3 is TGTGCCAGCAGTCGGGTCCCCCTAGCGGGACGGGTCTACGAGCAGTACTTC. Residues: CASSRVPLAGRVYEQYF.

CDR3 DNA sequence: TGTGCCAGCACCCCCAGCCTGCCGGGACAAGGGCCTATCGTGCAGTACTTC. This translates into CASTPSLPGQGPIVQYF. The chain is built from TRBV27 and TRBJ2-7; TRBD1 might be the D (6 bases). Trimming cost V 7 bases and J 9 bases, with 31 bases left between them. The CDR3 is 17 residues long. Per germline, CDR1 MNHEY and CDR2 SMNVEV (reference sequence).

The rearrangement uses TRBV19 and TRBJ2-1; 8 nucleotides line up with TRBD2. Losses at the gene ends were 7 bases for V and 10 bases for J; bases not matched to a gene: 15. Germline CDR1 and CDR2: LNHDA and SQIVND (reference sequence). This CDR3 spans 15 amino acids. CDR3 region: CASTASGRGSTEQFF. In nucleotides, the CDR3 is TGTGCCAGTACCGCAAGCGGGAGAGGTTCCACGGAGCAGTTCTTC.

The rearrangement uses TRBV4-3 and TRBJ2-1; 8 bases fit TRBD1. V lost 0 bases, J lost 5 bases, and 12 bases stayed unmatched. The CDR3 is 18 residues long. The germline CDR1 and CDR2 sequences are LGHNA and YSLEER. CDR3 coding DNA: TGCGCCAGCAGCCAAGAAGGCAGGGGGCGCATGAATGACAATGAGCAGTTCTTC. Protein sequence: CASSQEGRGRMNDNEQFF.

V is TRBV9 and J is TRBJ2-5; TRBD2 matches at 15 bases. Germline V gene data show CDR1 as SGDLS and CDR2 as YYNGEE. The CDR3 extends over 20 amino acids. V lost 0 bases, J lost 5 bases, and 14 bases stayed unmatched. CDR3 region: CASSVASGGLAGGPGETQYF. As DNA, the CDR3 is TGTGCCAGCAGCGTAGCCTCAGGTGGACTAGCGGGAGGGCCGGGGGAGACCCAGTACTTC.